These 14 T cell receptor beta chains were all obtained from the same sample, sequenced in a study of tumor-infiltrating lymphocytes in primary liver carcinoma. Unsorted bulk tissue of about 19-31 mg yielded co-extracted RNA and DNA. TCR beta cDNA was made from approximately 540 ng total RNA with a constant-region primer. Libraries covering TCR beta were generated through three nested multiplex PCR rounds (using a slightly modified ARM-PCR). Both of the initial two PCR rounds ran for roughly 11 cycles and employed TRBV1-TRBV30 forward primers alongside a C-beta reverse primer. MiXCR was run by TCRdb on the multiplex PCR reads, yielding one entry per CDR3 protein. The table records roughly 100,000 distinct CDR3 sequences, about 67% of them present only once. Sequencing used liver tumor tissue from sampling region 2. Regarding subset: tumor region T2, inferior pole. The origin of the receptors is a woman in her sixties or seventies with primary liver carcinoma and hepatitis B virus infection.

This chain uses TRBV29-1 with TRBJ2-3, with D maybe TRBD1 (5 bases). Germline lookup yields CDR1 SQVTM and CDR2 ANQGSEA. Trimming removed 0 bases from V and 4 bases from J, with 14 bases in between. There are 15 residues in the CDR3. The CDR3 DNA follows: TGCAGCGTTGAAGATCGACGGACATGGGCAGATACGCAGTATTTT. It yields the protein CSVEDRRTWADTQYF.

Comments on this clonotype: Relative to the germline gene, one junction end is altered; a read error may explain this. The J gene is TRBJ1-1, the V gene TRBV10-2; no clear D. Per germline, CDR1 WSHSY and CDR2 SAAADI. The CDR3 consists of 13 residues. This chain's CDR3 is CASAPSGNTEDFF. For the CDR3, the DNA is TGCGCCAGCGCCCCCAGTGGGAACACTGAAGATTTCTTT.

V is TRBV12-3 or TRBV12-4 and J is TRBJ2-1; 14 bases are a match to TRBD2. This CDR3 spans 17 amino acids. V was pared by 3 bases and J by 9 bases, with 10 bases of the junction left unmatched. CDR3 amino acids: CASSFETSGRVHGEQFF. The CDR3 DNA reads as TGTGCCAGCAGTTTTGAGACTAGCGGGAGGGTCCACGGTGAGCAGTTCTTC.

The rearrangement joins TRBV28 to TRBJ2-7; TRBD1 matches at 9 bases. Germline V gives CDR1 MDHEN, CDR2 SYDVKM. The CDR3 covers 14 residues. V dropped 7 bases and J dropped 5; count of bases not matched to a gene: 9. For the CDR3, the DNA is TGTGCCAGCACTGGGACAGGGTATGATCACGAGCAGTACTTC. Its translation: CASTGTGYDHEQYF.

There are many counts of this clonotype. This chain connects TRBV5-1 to TRBJ2-7, with 7 nucleotides matching TRBD2. CDR1 and CDR2 from the germline V gene are SGHRS and YFSETQ. V lost 2 bases and J lost 7; bases outside the gene matches: 9. CDR3 length equals 14 residues. CDR3 DNA sequence: TGCGCCAGCAGCTTAAGGGAGGGCCTGGGTGAGCAGTACTTC. Translated: CASSLREGLGEQYF.

About this clonotype itself: A much larger clonotype is one base distant, so this may be a read error. The chain has TRBV28 and TRBJ2-1, with 10 bases that match TRBD2. The CDR3 runs to 18 residues. CDR1 is MDHEN, CDR2 SYDVKM, per germline. This chain's CDR3 is CASKTISSGRVPYNERFF. The CDR3 DNA reads TGTGCCAGCAAAACGATCTCTAGCGGGAGAGTACCCTACAATGAGCGGTTCTTC. The variable domain in full, completed from reference TRBV28 and TRBJ2-1, reads DVKVTQSSRYLVKRTGEKVFLECVQDMDHENMFWYRQDPGLGLRLIYFSYDVKMKEKGDIPEGYSVSREKKERFSLILESASTNQTSMYLCASKTISSGRVPYNERFFGPGTRLTVL.

Many counts were recorded for this clonotype. The V call is TRBV7-9, the J call TRBJ1-4; TRBD1 agrees at 7 bases. Per the germline V gene, CDR1 is SEHNR and CDR2 is FQNEAQ (reference sequence). V lost 11 bases and J lost 8; bases outside the gene matches: 11. The CDR3 runs 13 residues. The CDR3 is CASSTGVHEKLFF. In DNA, the CDR3 is TGTGCCTCATCAACAGGGGTCCACGAAAAACTGTTTTTT.

A word on this clonotype: This clone may be a read error of a much larger clone one base away. The genes are TRBV5-1 and TRBJ2-7; tentative D call: TRBD1 (6 bases). Germline loops: CDR1 SGHRS, CDR2 YFSETQ. Trimming took off 1 base at V and 2 bases at J, with 16 bases between the two ends. The CDR3 totals 16 residues. The CDR3 sequence: CASSLRTTEGAYEQYF. CDR3 in DNA: TGCGCCAGCAGCTTGAGGACCACAGAGGGGGCCTACGAGCAGTACTTC.

The J gene is TRBJ2-3, the V gene TRBV11-2, with a possible D match to TRBD2 (6 bases). This CDR3 is built from 17 residues. Per the germline V gene, CDR1 is SGHAT and CDR2 is FQNNGV. Deletions cut 1 base from V and 4 bases from J, with 18 bases between. The CDR3 sequence: CASSLAMGRRSADTQYF. CDR3 coding DNA: TGTGCCAGCAGCTTAGCAATGGGGAGGAGAAGCGCAGATACGCAGTATTTT.

The chain recombines TRBV7-2 with TRBJ2-1; 11 bases map to TRBD2. This CDR3 has 16 amino acids. V gave up 1 base and J gave up 3 bases; unmatched junction bases: 2. Germline assignment: CDR1 SGHTA and CDR2 FQGNSA. The CDR3 sequence: CASSLGSGGVYNEQFF. In nucleotides, the CDR3 is TGTGCCAGCAGCTTAGGTAGCGGGGGGGTCTACAATGAGCAGTTCTTC.

Note on this clonotype: Just one base apart from a much larger clone, this may be a read error. The chain carries TRBV7-9 and TRBJ1-5, with D uncertain. The DNA end is a closer match to TRBJ2-3, so the J assignment may be wrong. The CDR3 loop spans 12 amino acids. Germline lookup yields CDR1 SEHNR and CDR2 FQNEAQ (reference sequence). The CDR3 sequence: CASSFENQPQYF. For the CDR3, the DNA is TGTGCCAGCAGCTTTGAAAATCAGCCCCAGTATTTT.

With respect to this clonotype: Compared with germline, one end of the junction differs, possibly owing to a read error. The chain carries TRBV5-1 and TRBJ2-3; a possible D gene is TRBD1 (6 bases). This CDR3 has 14 residues. Germline-derived CDR1 and CDR2 are SGHRS and YFSETQ. The CDR3 nucleotides read TGCGCCAGCAACTTGGGACAAAACACAGATACGCAGTATTTT. It encodes CASNLGQNTDTQYF.

V and J are TRBV12-3 or TRBV12-4 and TRBJ2-3, with D maybe TRBD2 (6 bases). This CDR3 has 16 amino acids. V gave up 5 bases and J gave up 14 bases, with 29 bases separating them. As DNA, the CDR3 is TGTGCCAGCAGTGACGTAGGGCCAGGGAGGACCTATGCGCGGTATTTT. Its translation: CASSDVGPGRTYARYF.

This clonotype was recorded many times. This chain joins TRBV29-1 and TRBJ2-5, with D maybe TRBD1 (5 bases). V was cut by 3 bases and J by 1 base, with 9 bases left in between. CDR3 size: 13 residues. Germline V gene sequence: CDR1 SQVTM, CDR2 ANQGSEA. The CDR3 loop is CSVEGGAQETQYF. In DNA, the CDR3 is TGCAGCGTTGAGGGTGGGGCCCAAGAGACCCAGTACTTC.